This T cell receptor beta chain was obtained from a study of identical twins listed by TCRdb under 2016. Study-wide context: To test whether fetal clonotypes persist, the study used deep sequencing on TCR alpha and beta repertoires from monozygotic twins, unrelated adults of various ages, and cord blood. To rule out contamination, the twin experiments were replicated at different times with different library preparation protocols. Paper-wide results and their limitations: Abundant cord blood beta clonotypes carried fewer insertions; young adult naive repertoires showed a weaker similar trend, while memory repertoires showed none. Excess twin sharing in beta out-of-frame sequences was weaker because fewer shared sequences lowered the signal-to-noise ratio. Compared with coincidental sharing between unrelated individuals, out-of-frame TCR alpha sequences shared between twins showed an excess of sequences with low generation probability. Zero-insertion analyses could be partly confounded by invariant T cells such as MAIT and iNKT, although diverse VJ usage argued against such confounding for most clonotypes. Because the same donors could not be followed over many years, the conclusions relied on cross-sectional statistical analysis. In monozygotic twins, out-of-frame TCR alpha sharing was systematically underestimated by recombination models, although the models agreed with sharing between unrelated individuals.

Libraries were made using 5' RACE. Data came from an Illumina HiSeq 2000. Template switching added a universal primer binding site, and the final cDNA carried a unique molecular identifier that allowed TCR cDNA molecules to be counted accurately. Specific primers in the conserved constant-segment region were used to synthesize first-strand cDNA for TCR alpha and beta chains. Each cDNA library was double barcoded, with a SMART-Mk sample barcode plus Illumina barcodes, to control for contamination. TruSeq adapter sequences along with Illumina sample barcodes were introduced in two successive PCR steps. TCR alpha and beta cDNA libraries were sequenced on the Illumina HiSeq platform with custom primers. The original pipeline was this. MiGEC processed the raw reads to extract unique molecular identifiers, while MiXCR was used to determine the CDR3 positions. Recombination models were inferred per individual with the repgenHMM and IGoR tools using an EM algorithm. The analysis of shared clonotypes was done with the tcR package in R, with sharing normalized by the product of cloneset sizes. To study raw recombination without the effects of thymic and clonal selection, out-of-frame nonproductive sequences were analyzed. TCRdb applied fastp at Q25 and MiXCR to the public reads, then kept only in-frame beta chains. For every CDR3 protein sequence, its rows merge into one entry that carries the most common genes and DNA. The V and J calls shown here were made by TCRdb, not taken from the authors' results. A total of approximately 630,000 distinct CDR3 sequences appear in this sample, under 8.5% of them only once. Of the sample, roughly 1.6% is held by the ten largest clones.

Relative to germline, V is 8 bases shorter and J is 0 bases shorter, with 14 bases between their ends. The CDR3 starts with the cysteine, ends with the phenylalanine, and has 16 residues. Only the CDR3 part of the read is kept: 48 bases, read in frame from the first base. Per the germline V gene, SNHLY is the CDR1 and FYNNEI is the CDR2. This clonotype was seen more than once but under ten times. It lacks a known antigen. Per-nucleotide qualities are absent, and no much larger clonotype sits a single base away. Every donor was a healthy Caucasian. Three pairs of female monozygotic twins, all aged roughly 18 to 30 years, made up the twin cohort. Peripheral blood mononuclear cells were used as the source from which RNA for TCR libraries was isolated. These sequences were also reported in another study, on yellow fever vaccine responses in identical twins. As that second study puts it: According to the authors, in identical twins the way T cells responded to vaccination appeared partly convergent and partly personalized. In identical twins, the study followed T cell clones that responded to the vaccine with precision.

The sequence was obtained from a woman aged 18 to 35 in good health. Sample: PBMCs. The chain was built from TRBV2 and TRBJ2-6; the D gene is possibly TRBD1 or TRBD2, each agreeing over 5 bases. The CDR3 reads as follows: CASGTASRSGANVLTF. The DNA sequence is TGTGCCAGCGGGACGGCATCTCGCTCTGGGGCCAACGTCCTGACTTTC.